This TCR beta chain originates from a study of T cells in localized non-small cell lung cancer. V lost 3 bases and J lost 4, with 11 bases in between. The CDR3 sequence is 14 residues long. In germline, CDR1 is SEHNR, CDR2 FQNEAQ (reference sequence). This table comes from immunoSEQ multiplex PCR, and its TCRdb copy is limited to in-frame clones, with some not included. The sample has 23,000 or so clones, around 90% seen once. The specimen was peripheral blood, collected before any cancer treatment. The TCR sequence derives from a man aged 40-75 years with stage III squamous cell lung carcinoma. V usage is TRBV7-9 and J usage is TRBJ2-3, with a possible D match to TRBD1 (5 bases). The CDR3 DNA reads TGTGCCAGCAGCTTCGCCTACAGGCCAGATACGCAGTATTTT. This translates into CASSFAYRPDTQYF.